The 14 T cell receptor beta chains below all came from one sample that was sequenced in a study of blood T cell repertoires in COVID-19. Method: immunoSEQ multiplex PCR; TCRdb's copy keeps in-frame clones and lacks some. The table lists some 300,000 clones, just under 85% of them singletons, with around 4% in the top ten. The sequenced sample was peripheral blood. These receptors were taken from a woman aged 45 to 65 with active or convalescent COVID-19.

The sample holds one count of this clone. The gene calls are TRBV19 and TRBJ2-1; D is unresolved. Trimming pared 1 base from V and 5 bases from J, leaving 15 bases between. This CDR3 spans 16 amino acids. Germline V gene lookup returns CDR1 LNHDA and CDR2 SQIVND (reference sequence). CDR3: CASSIGGGRGNNEQFF. In DNA form, the CDR3 reads TGTGCCAGTAGTATAGGAGGCGGTCGCGGTAACAATGAGCAGTTCTTC.

The chain recombines TRBV28 with TRBJ2-7; D not resolved. The CDR3 consists of 14 residues. Trimming removed 4 bases from V and 3 bases from J, with 13 bases in between. In germline, CDR1 is MDHEN, CDR2 SYDVKM. CDR3 DNA: TGTGCCAGCAGTTATGGCGGAGTGGTCTACGAGCAGTACTTC. Translated: CASSYGGVVYEQYF.

This clone was detected once. The chain is built from TRBV15 and TRBJ1-4; 10 bases are shared with TRBD1. The ends lost 4 bases at V and 2 bases at J; junction bases unmatched: 19. Germline CDR1 reads LNHNV; CDR2 reads YYDKDF (reference sequence). The CDR3 is made up of 21 amino acids. The CDR3 here is CATSTLLVGTGADATNEKLFF. The CDR3 DNA is TGTGCCACCAGCACCCTTCTAGTCGGGACAGGGGCGGACGCGACTAATGAAAAACTGTTTTTT.

This clone was counted once. The genes are TRBV5-1 and TRBJ1-2; D remains unclear. V dropped 2 bases and J dropped 7 bases, with 9 bases sitting between them. CDR1 and CDR2 from the germline V gene are SGHRS and YFSETQ. The CDR3 extends over 12 amino acids. In DNA form, the CDR3 reads TGCGCCAGCAGCTTAGAGGACTTTGGCTACACCTTC. It specifies CASSLEDFGYTF.

The chain is built from TRBV7-6 and TRBJ2-3; 12 bases line up with TRBD2. The CDR3 extends over 19 amino acids. Germline CDR1 is SGHVS and CDR2 is FNYEAQ. V lost 4 bases, J lost 0 bases, and 11 bases stayed unmatched. The CDR3 DNA reads TGTGCCAGCAGCTCGAGAGCTAGCGGGAGGGGCGTTAGCACAGATACGCAGTATTTT. Encoded protein: CASSSRASGRGVSTDTQYF.

The chain joins TRBV5-6 to TRBJ2-7, with 9 bases lining up with TRBD1. The CDR3 loop spans 13 amino acids. With 4 bases clipped from V and 6 bases from J, the junction kept 5 bases outside the gene matches. Germline V CDR1 and CDR2: SGHDT, YYEEEE. CDR3 loop: CASSRTGAPEQYF. CDR3 bases: TGTGCCAGCAGCAGGACAGGGGCGCCCGAGCAGTACTTC.

The chain links TRBV18 to TRBJ1-2; D possibly corresponds to TRBD1 (6 bases). This CDR3 contains 15 residues. Between the trimmed V and J ends, which lost 3 bases and 7 bases, there was a span of 18 bases. CDR1 is KGHSH and CDR2 is LQKENI in the germline V gene. The CDR3 coding sequence is TGTGCCAGCTCACCGACCTCTAACAGGGTGGCTGGCTACACCTTC. This sequence encodes CASSPTSNRVAGYTF.

The gene calls are TRBV6-1 and TRBJ1-2; D not resolved. The CDR3 contains 14 residues. Per germline, CDR1 MNHNS and CDR2 SASEGT. V dropped 0 bases and J dropped 4 bases, with 9 bases sitting between them. This chain's CDR3 is CASSEAAGSYGYTF. CDR3 sequence (DNA): TGTGCCAGCAGTGAAGCGGCGGGGTCCTATGGCTACACCTTC.

The chain couples TRBV2 to TRBJ1-5; 9 nucleotides line up with TRBD1. The CDR3 runs to 15 residues. CDR1 and CDR2 (germline): SNHLY, FYNNEI. The ends lost 5 bases at V and 4 bases at J; junction bases unmatched: 6. CDR3 loop: CASSPDRGWNQPQHF. CDR3 sequence (DNA): TGTGCCAGCAGTCCCGACAGGGGGTGGAATCAGCCCCAGCATTTT.

With regard to this clone: Other DNA sequences in the same sample also yield this CDR3. This chain links TRBV5-1 with TRBJ1-5; D unresolved. Trimming pared 4 bases from V and 2 bases from J, leaving 10 bases between. This CDR3 comprises 14 residues. CDR1 is SGHRS, CDR2 YFSETQ, per germline. The CDR3 protein is CASSPSGGNQPQHF. CDR3 bases: TGCGCCAGCAGCCCGAGCGGGGGCAATCAGCCCCAGCATTTT.

The chain employs TRBV5-5 and TRBJ1-6; D might be TRBD1 (5 bases). The V end lost 4 bases, the J end lost 0 bases, and 17 bases lay between the germline ends. This CDR3 comprises 18 residues. Germline values: CDR1 SGHKS, CDR2 YYEKEE (reference sequence). The CDR3 loop is CASSQTATGYSYNSPLHF. Here the CDR3 DNA reads TGTGCCAGCAGCCAGACAGCCACAGGATACTCCTATAATTCACCCCTCCACTTT.

V is TRBV25-1 and J is TRBJ1-1; D uncertain. Germline lookup yields CDR1 MGHDK and CDR2 SYGVNS. V lost 6 bases, J lost 0 bases, and 11 bases lay in between. CDR3 size: 14 residues. As DNA, the CDR3 is TGTGCCAGCAGCCCCGGGGTTATGAACACTGAAGCTTTCTTT. This codes for CASSPGVMNTEAFF.

CDR3 sequence (DNA): TGTGCCAGCAGCTTAACGAGCGGGAACACCGGGGAGCTGTTTTTT. It encodes CASSLTSGNTGELFF. V usage is TRBV7-3 and J usage is TRBJ2-2; maybe TRBD2 (5 bases). Germline V CDR1 and CDR2: SGHTA, FQGTGA. The V and J ends lost 0 bases and 1 base respectively, with 6 bases between them. This CDR3 contains 15 residues.

V usage is TRBV18 and J usage is TRBJ2-6, with 9 bases identical to TRBD1. CDR3 size: 18 residues. The junction had 8 bases not matched to a gene; V was cut back by 3 bases and J by 2 bases. Germline CDR1 KGHSH, CDR2 LQKENI. CDR3 nucleotides: TGTGCCAGCTCACCCGGGACAGGGCTTGCCCCTGGGGCCAACGTCCTGACTTTC. Translating it yields CASSPGTGLAPGANVLTF.